Sequencing of this T cell receptor (beta chain) was carried out in a study of cytomegalovirus exposure and HLA in healthy donors. The PCR employed 60 Vbeta primers together with 13 Jbeta primers. The assay was immunoSEQ multiplex PCR, and TCRdb's table has in-frame clones only and misses some. The sample has more than 150,000 clones; 80% are singletons. CDR1 is SGHDT and CDR2 is YYEEEE in the germline V gene. Trimming shortened V by 4 bases and J by 1 base, and 11 bases separated the two germline ends. The CDR3 length is 14 residues. The V and J genes are TRBV5-6 and TRBJ1-1; a weak D match, TRBD1 (5 bases). The clonotype was recovered from a woman aged 45-65 years in good health and CMV-seropositive. Source material: PBMCs. In nucleotides, the CDR3 is TGTGCCAGCAGCCTCTGGAGGGGGAACACTGAAGCTTTCTTT. This translates into CASSLWRGNTEAFF.